Shown below are 21 T cell receptor beta chains from a single sample sequenced in a study of blood T cell repertoires in COVID-19. Produced via immunoSEQ multiplex PCR; TCRdb's table is partial and in-frame only. The sample lists 150,000 to 160,000 clones, around three quarters seen once, with roughly 1.5% in the top ten. Input material: peripheral blood. The receptor set was obtained from a man older than 75 with acute or convalescent COVID-19.

The chain recombines TRBV4-2 with TRBJ1-5; D is unclear. Trimming took off 0 bases at V and 0 bases at J, with 12 bases between the two ends. The CDR3 consists of 17 residues. The germline gives CDR1 LGHNA, CDR2 YNFKEQ. The CDR3 region has the DNA TGTGCCAGCAGCCAAGATCCGCGCCCGTCTAGCAATCAGCCCCAGCATTTT. Protein: CASSQDPRPSSNQPQHF.

The rearrangement joins TRBV5-4 to TRBJ2-7, with no clear D. V lost 0 bases and J lost 3, with 10 bases in between. Germline-derived CDR1 and CDR2 are SGHNT and YYREEE (reference sequence). The CDR3 totals 14 residues. The CDR3 reads CASSLGGSRYEQYF. CDR3 sequence (DNA): TGTGCCAGCAGCTTGGGAGGCAGTCGCTACGAGCAGTACTTC.

The chain carries TRBV19 and TRBJ2-1, with TRBD2 identical over 9 bases. Germline V lookup: CDR1 LNHDA, CDR2 SQIVND (reference sequence). V shed 6 bases and J 1 base; nucleotides not matched to a gene: 4. CDR3 length: 15 residues. The CDR3 protein is CASRERGVSYNEQFF. The DNA for the CDR3 is TGTGCCAGTAGGGAGCGGGGGGTATCCTACAATGAGCAGTTCTTC.

The gene calls are TRBV5-4 and TRBJ1-4; D might be TRBD1 (6 bases). The ends were cut back, 1 base at V and 7 bases at J, with 14 bases in the middle. This CDR3 has 15 amino acids. Germline-derived CDR1 and CDR2 are SGHNT and YYREEE (reference sequence). DNA for the CDR3: TGTGCCAGCAGCTTGAGGGGGGGCGCGGGTGAAAAACTGTTTTTT. It specifies CASSLRGGAGEKLFF.

The chain links TRBV6-5 to TRBJ2-7, with D tentatively TRBD2 (5 bases). Germline V gene lookup returns CDR1 MNHEY and CDR2 SVGAGI. The CDR3 contains 14 residues. Trimming took off 7 bases at V and 6 bases at J, with 19 bases between the two ends. The CDR3 nucleotides read TGTGCCAGCACCCCTGGGGTGGACTGGGTCGAGCAGTACTTC. Amino acid sequence: CASTPGVDWVEQYF.

The chain carries TRBV18 and TRBJ2-3; 7 nucleotides align to TRBD2. Germline CDR1 and CDR2: KGHSH and LQKENI. This CDR3 spans 15 amino acids. V shed 3 bases and J 5 bases; nucleotides not matched to a gene: 8. The CDR3 sequence: CASSPGPPGGDTQYF. CDR3 DNA sequence: TGTGCCAGCTCACCGGGACCTCCGGGGGGAGATACGCAGTATTTT. Combining the CDR3 with reference TRBV18 and TRBJ2-3 gives the whole variable domain NAGVMQNPRHLVRRRGQEARLRCSPMKGHSHVYWYRQLPEEGLKFMVYLQKENIIDESGMPKERFSAEFPKEGPSILRIQQVVRGDSAAYFCASSPGPPGGDTQYFGPGTRLTVL.

V gene TRBV5-1 combines with J gene TRBJ1-1, with TRBD1 matching 8 bases. This CDR3 region has 15 residues. Germline V gives CDR1 SGHRS, CDR2 YFSETQ. The V and J ends lost 4 bases and 6 bases, in that order; junction bases with no gene match: 11. CDR3 residues: CASSPPLDRAPEAFF. As DNA, the CDR3 is TGCGCCAGCAGCCCGCCCTTGGACAGGGCTCCTGAAGCTTTCTTT.

The CDR3 protein is CASSFGGGGTQETQYF. CDR3 coding DNA: TGTGCCAGCAGCTTCGGGGGCGGGGGGACCCAAGAGACCCAGTACTTC. The chain recombines TRBV7-9 with TRBJ2-5; 8 positions agree with TRBD2. Losses at the gene ends were 3 bases for V and 1 base for J; bases not matched to a gene: 7. Germline V gene sequence: CDR1 SEHNR, CDR2 FQNEAQ (reference sequence). There are 16 residues in the CDR3.

This clone has a handful of counts. V gene TRBV4-2 combines with J gene TRBJ2-1; 10 positions agree with TRBD2. Germline lookup yields CDR1 LGHNA and CDR2 YNFKEQ. The CDR3 has 15 residues. J lost 3 bases, V lost 7 bases, and 6 bases had no gene match. The CDR3 reads CASKKERGGYNEQFF. The CDR3 DNA sequence: TGTGCCAGCAAAAAGGAGCGGGGGGGCTACAATGAGCAGTTCTTC.

The CDR3 sequence: CASSPIGRTGGEKLFF. CDR3 nucleotides: TGTGCCAGCAGCCCTATCGGCAGGACAGGCGGTGAAAAACTGTTTTTT. The chain combines TRBV7-9 with TRBJ1-4; TRBD1 matches at 7 bases. There are 16 residues in the CDR3. V shed 5 bases and J 7 bases; nucleotides not matched to a gene: 13. The germline V gene encodes CDR1 SEHNR and CDR2 FQNEAQ (reference sequence).

The genes are TRBV28 and TRBJ1-5; D unclear. V was clipped by 3 bases and J by 4 bases, with 13 bases between them. CDR1 and CDR2 (germline): MDHEN, SYDVKM. The CDR3 consists of 15 residues. CDR3 nucleotides: TGTGCCAGCAGTTTTAGTAGCAGACCTAATCAGCCCCAGCATTTT. Translated: CASSFSSRPNQPQHF. Complete variable domain (other parts from reference TRBV28 and TRBJ1-5): DVKVTQSSRYLVKRTGEKVFLECVQDMDHENMFWYRQDPGLGLRLIYFSYDVKMKEKGDIPEGYSVSREKKERFSLILESASTNQTSMYLCASSFSSRPNQPQHFGDGTRLSIL.

This clone appeared once. V and J are TRBV10-3 and TRBJ2-5; D unresolved. V lost 2 bases and J 5 bases, leaving 6 bases between the germline ends. Germline CDR1 ENHRY, CDR2 SYGVKD. This CDR3 spans 12 amino acids. The chain's CDR3 is CAISELRETQYF. The CDR3 coding sequence is TGTGCCATCAGTGAGCTGAGGGAGACCCAGTACTTC.

The chain couples TRBV19 to TRBJ1-2; 7 nucleotides align to TRBD1. Germline CDR1 LNHDA, CDR2 SQIVND (reference sequence). The CDR3 loop spans 12 amino acids. The ends lost 8 bases at V and 6 bases at J; junction bases unmatched: 6. The CDR3 here is CASQTGTHGYTF. The CDR3 DNA sequence: TGTGCCAGTCAGACAGGGACCCATGGCTACACCTTC.

The chain links TRBV30 to TRBJ1-2, with D tentatively TRBD1 (5 bases). This CDR3 has 15 residues. V lost 2 bases, J lost 0 bases, and 13 bases lay in between. Germline V lookup: CDR1 GTSNPN, CDR2 SVGIG (reference sequence). CDR3 in DNA: TGTGCCTGGAGTCACCGACAGACCTCTAACTATGGCTACACCTTC. This codes for CAWSHRQTSNYGYTF.

The chain has TRBV19 and TRBJ1-1; possibly TRBD1 for D (5 bases). Per the germline V gene, CDR1 is LNHDA and CDR2 is SQIVND (reference sequence). The CDR3 runs to 14 residues. V was trimmed by 4 bases and J by 0 bases, leaving 9 bases between them. In DNA form, the CDR3 reads TGTGCCAGTAGTAGACGACAGTTGAACACTGAAGCTTTCTTT. This translates into CASSRRQLNTEAFF.

V usage is TRBV2 and J usage is TRBJ1-4; TRBD1 matches 8 bases. Germline V gene lookup returns CDR1 SNHLY and CDR2 FYNNEI. With 5 bases clipped from V and 1 base from J, the junction kept 3 bases outside the gene matches. The CDR3 is 15 residues long. The CDR3 reads CASSQGAGTNEKLFF. The CDR3, as DNA: TGTGCCAGCAGTCAGGGGGCGGGAACTAATGAAAAACTGTTTTTT.

This clone has only one observation. The rearrangement links TRBV27 to TRBJ2-1; TRBD2 agrees at 9 bases. The germline V gene encodes CDR1 MNHEY and CDR2 SMNVEV (reference sequence). V dropped 2 bases and J dropped 5; count of bases not matched to a gene: 7. This CDR3 has 16 amino acids. CDR3 bases: TGTGCCAGCAGTTTAAGGTCTAGCGGGAACAACAATGAGCAGTTCTTC. Translation gives CASSLRSSGNNNEQFF.

The chain employs TRBV5-1 and TRBJ1-1; TRBD1 matches at 9 bases. V gave up 0 bases and J gave up 4 bases; unmatched junction bases: 1. This CDR3 comprises 14 residues. Germline CDR1 SGHRS, CDR2 YFSETQ. CDR3 amino acids: CASSLETGGTEAFF. The CDR3 DNA sequence: TGCGCCAGCAGCTTGGAGACAGGGGGCACTGAAGCTTTCTTT.

This clone showed up just once. This chain joins TRBV5-1 and TRBJ2-3, with TRBD2 identical over 7 bases. V was pared by 3 bases and J by 4 bases, with 8 bases of the junction left unmatched. The CDR3 runs to 15 residues. Per the germline V gene, CDR1 is SGHRS and CDR2 is YFSETQ. This chain's CDR3 is CASSSGGGTSDTQYF. CDR3 DNA: TGCGCCAGCAGCTCCGGCGGGGGAACCTCAGATACGCAGTATTTT.

This clone was counted many times. The chain recombines TRBV3-1 (or the pseudogene TRBV3-2) with TRBJ1-5, with a weak D call TRBD1 (6 bases). In germline, CDR1 is LGHDT, CDR2 YNNKEL (reference sequence). The CDR3 consists of 17 residues. Deletions cut 0 bases from V and 4 bases from J, with 16 bases between. The CDR3, as DNA: TGTGCCAGCAGCCAAGATTTACGGGGGGCTGCGAATCAGCCCCAGCATTTT. This encodes CASSQDLRGAANQPQHF.

The chain employs TRBV14 and TRBJ2-2; D uncertain. Trimming took off 0 bases at V and 6 bases at J, with 5 bases between the two ends. CDR3 length equals 13 residues. Germline V gene data show CDR1 as SGHDN and CDR2 as FVKESK. The CDR3 nucleotides are TGTGCCAGCAGCCAAGATATCGCCGGGGAGCTGTTTTTT. Amino acid sequence: CASSQDIAGELFF.